The source of this T cell receptor beta chain is a study of T cells in localized non-small cell lung cancer. On this clone itself: Its antigen is undetermined.

Generated by immunoSEQ multiplex PCR, the TCRdb table keeps only in-frame clones and is missing some. The sample holds over 70,000 clones; roughly 93% are singletons and the top ten take roughly 4.3%. Notes on the study in general: Paired adjacent lung recovered a median about 61 of the top 100 tumor clones. Uninvolved adjacent lung showed the highest T cell clonality, exceeding tumor. Longer overall survival associated with higher blood T cell density; shorter survival with higher adjacent-lung clonality. Only one tumor region was sequenced, so heterogeneity remains possible.

V was cut by 5 bases and J by 5 bases, with 12 bases left in between. Germline assignment: CDR1 LNHDA and CDR2 SQIVND (reference sequence). The CDR3 spans 13 residues. Sample: PBMCs, taken before any cancer treatment. The source of this sequence is a woman between 35 and 75 years old with stage II squamous cell lung carcinoma. This sequence joins TRBV19 and TRBJ2-5; a weak D match, TRBD2 (6 bases). The CDR3 nucleotides read TGTGCCAGTAGTGGGGGGTTCGTGGAGACCCAGTACTTC. Translating gives CASSGGFVETQYF.